The clone carrying this T cell receptor beta chain was seen a handful of times. Germline CDR1 ENHRY, CDR2 SYGVKD. The V and J ends lost 10 bases and 3 bases respectively, with 10 bases between them. The length of the CDR3 is 11 residues. The data belong to a study of blood T cells in healthy people across ages. Next came a second PCR, run for about 7 to 12 cycles, which used a sample-barcoded 5' primer along with a J-beta primer mix. TCRdb re-called the 5' RACE reads with MiXCR, one entry per CDR3 protein. The sample lists about 1.5 million distinct CDR3 sequences; approximately 40% were seen once. Each donor gave 9 to 10 milliliters of peripheral blood.

The chain combines TRBV10-3 with TRBJ2-7, with D perhaps TRBD1 (5 bases). Sample: blood. The source of this sequence is a woman aged 18-29 years in good health. CDR3 bases: TGTGCCACCCAGGGTAACTACGAGCAGTACTTC. Amino acid sequence: CATQGNYEQYF.